The clone carrying this T cell receptor beta chain occurred many times. With V trimmed by 5 bases and J by 6 bases, 5 bases remained unmatched. This CDR3 comprises 14 residues. CDR1 is SEHNR and CDR2 is FQNEAQ in the germline V gene (reference sequence). This entry belongs to a study of T cells in Graves' hyperthyroidism and ophthalmopathy. It was RNA transcripts that yielded the amplified TCR beta CDR3 regions. A first-round RT-PCR of the TCR CDR3 used the HTBI primer set. TCRdb re-derived calls from the multiplex PCR reads in MiXCR, one entry per CDR3 protein. The profile shows over 500,000 distinct CDR3 sequences, approximately 14% of them singletons.

The chain joins TRBV7-9 to TRBJ2-7; 12 positions agree with TRBD2. The receptor was isolated from a woman in her 40s with Graves' hyperthyroidism. What was sequenced was blood. This CDR3 reads CASSQTSGSIEQYF. DNA for the CDR3: TGTGCCAGCAGCCAGACTAGCGGGAGTATCGAGCAGTACTTC.